The 29 T cell receptor beta chains reported below all come from one sample, sequenced in a study of low-dose radiotherapy and immunotherapy resistance in tumors. The TCRs were subjected to amplification over approximately 20 PCR cycles employing a constant-region primer in conjunction with a V-primer adapter. TCRdb independently ran MiXCR on the reads; one entry per CDR3 protein. The sample has about 46,000 distinct CDR3 sequences; roughly 10% are singletons. Time point of the sample: before trial treatment. Specimen: PBMCs, collected before treatment. The origin of the receptors is a female donor with ovarian cancer.

This clonotype was detected many times. The chain carries TRBV12-3 or TRBV12-4 and TRBJ2-7; D gene uncertain. The CDR3 extends over 14 amino acids. V lost 4 bases and J lost 3, with 13 bases in between. The chain's CDR3 is CASSSVVPHYEQYF. CDR3 in DNA: TGTGCCAGCAGTTCTGTTGTGCCCCACTACGAGCAGTACTTC.

This clonotype was picked up many times. The CDR3 DNA reads TGTGCCAGTAGTATGAGCGGGGGCCCCGCCGCAGATACGCAGTATTTT. It specifies CASSMSGGPAADTQYF. J is TRBJ2-3 and V is TRBV19; 8 nucleotides agree with TRBD2. CDR3 length equals 16 residues. Losses at the gene ends were 3 bases for V and 4 bases for J; bases not matched to a gene: 9. Germline V CDR1 and CDR2: LNHDA, SQIVND (reference sequence).

This clonotype was found many times. This rearrangement joins TRBV20-1 to TRBJ2-1; D is uncertain. This CDR3 region has 15 residues. The germline CDR1 and CDR2 sequences are DFQATT and SNEGSKA (reference sequence). Trimming took 1 base from V and 8 from J, leaving 18 bases between them. The CDR3 here is CSARVARRWTDEQFF. For the CDR3, the DNA is TGCAGTGCTAGAGTGGCCAGGAGATGGACCGATGAGCAGTTCTTC.

Regarding this clonotype: A far larger clone is one nucleotide away, so this likely arose from a read error. The V and J genes are TRBV10-3 and TRBJ2-5; D is ambiguous. Germline loops: CDR1 ENHRY, CDR2 SYGVKD. This CDR3 is built from 15 residues. Trimming took off 6 bases at V and 11 bases at J, with 25 bases between the two ends. The CDR3 region is CAISSTNLLHNEQYF. CDR3 bases: TGTGCCATCAGCTCAACTAACCTCCTCCACAATGAGCAGTACTTC.

This clonotype was detected ten times or more. V and J are TRBV2 and TRBJ1-5; TRBD1 aligns across 10 bases. The trim removed 2 bases at V and 0 bases at J, leaving 10 bases unmatched. From germline, CDR1 is SNHLY and CDR2 FYNNEI. The CDR3 spans 19 residues. The CDR3 DNA reads TGTGCCAGCAGTGAATCATCAGGACAGGGGGTTTATAGCAATCAGCCCCAGCATTTT. Translating it yields CASSESSGQGVYSNQPQHF.

In this sample, this clonotype turned up many times. The chain combines TRBV7-9 with TRBJ1-1; D gene ambiguous. CDR1 is SEHNR, CDR2 FQNEAQ, per germline (reference sequence). V was clipped by 2 bases and J by 1 base, with 8 bases between them. The CDR3 spans 14 residues. In DNA form, the CDR3 reads TGTGCCAGCAGCTTATTCGAGGGGAACACTGAAGCTTTCTTT. It yields the protein CASSLFEGNTEAFF.

This clonotype was counted at least ten times. The V and J genes are TRBV20-1 and TRBJ1-6; possible D gene TRBD1, 6 bases. CDR3 length: 17 amino acids. Looked up from germline, CDR1 is DFQATT and CDR2 is SNEGSKA (reference sequence). V lost 1 base and J lost 4, with 17 bases in between. The CDR3 loop is CSARGGGGLMYNSPLHF. The CDR3 DNA is TGCAGTGCTAGAGGAGGGGGAGGGTTAATGTATAATTCACCCCTCCACTTT.

This clonotype has ten or more counts. The chain couples TRBV27 to TRBJ1-5; D is undetermined. The germline gives CDR1 MNHEY, CDR2 SMNVEV (reference sequence). Between the trimmed V and J ends, which lost 0 bases and 7 bases, there was a span of 13 bases. This CDR3 is 15 amino acids long. The CDR3 reads CASSLSTQTRQPQHF. The CDR3 nucleotides are TGTGCCAGCAGTTTATCGACGCAGACGCGGCAGCCCCAGCATTTT.

For this clonotype: A far larger clone differs by one base, so this is likely a read error. The chain recombines TRBV3-1 with TRBJ2-7; D not resolved. Germline V CDR1 and CDR2: LGHDT, YNNKEL (reference sequence). The CDR3 spans 11 residues. Trimming shortened V by 1 base and J by 6 bases, and 4 bases separated the two germline ends. The CDR3 nucleotides are TGTGCCAGCAGCCAAGGGGCCGAGCAGTACTTC. As protein: CASSQGAEQYF.

This clonotype turned up a few times. A much larger clone is a single base away; this may be a read error. V usage is TRBV19 and J usage is TRBJ2-7; 7 bases are a match to TRBD2. CDR3 length: 13 amino acids. The V and J ends lost 9 bases and 6 bases, in that order; junction bases with no gene match: 11. Germline CDR1 is LNHDA and CDR2 is SQIVND (reference sequence). CDR3 amino acids: CARSGTILGEQYF. The CDR3, as DNA: TGTGCCAGGAGCGGGACCATTCTGGGCGAGCAGTACTTC.

There are many counts of this clonotype. The chain is built from TRBV7-9 and TRBJ1-5; TRBD1 might be the D (5 bases). Trimming left V 5 bases short and J 5 bases short, with 13 bases between. CDR1 is SEHNR and CDR2 is FQNEAQ in the germline V gene (reference sequence). The CDR3 length is 14 residues. The CDR3 DNA reads TGTGCCAGCAGCCGGGGGGGTACGGATCAGCCCCAGCATTTT. Translated, it gives CASSRGGTDQPQHF.

This clonotype appeared many times. The chain couples TRBV28 to TRBJ1-5; 7 nucleotides line up with TRBD1. This CDR3 has 17 amino acids. In germline, CDR1 is MDHEN, CDR2 SYDVKM. V gave up 5 bases and J gave up 2 bases; unmatched junction bases: 12. DNA of the CDR3: TGTGCCAGCAGTCCTAACGACAGGGTTCAGGGCAATCAGCCCCAGCATTTT. Protein sequence: CASSPNDRVQGNQPQHF. Variable domain in full (rest from reference TRBV28 and TRBJ1-5): DVKVTQSSRYLVKRTGEKVFLECVQDMDHENMFWYRQDPGLGLRLIYFSYDVKMKEKGDIPEGYSVSREKKERFSLILESASTNQTSMYLCASSPNDRVQGNQPQHFGDGTRLSIL.

The chain couples TRBV5-1 to TRBJ2-2; 11 positions agree with TRBD1. After removal of 4 bases from V and 4 bases from J, the junction contained 9 bases not matched to a gene. The germline gives CDR1 SGHRS, CDR2 YFSETQ. The CDR3 loop spans 17 amino acids. The CDR3 protein is CASSPWGGQGATGELFF. CDR3 nucleotide sequence: TGCGCCAGCAGCCCCTGGGGCGGACAGGGGGCCACCGGGGAGCTGTTTTTT.

In regard to this clonotype: A read error is likely here: a far larger clone is one base away. The chain joins TRBV20-1 to TRBJ2-5, with a tentative D call TRBD1 (5 bases). CDR3 length: 15 residues. V dropped 0 bases and J dropped 11 bases, with 22 bases sitting between them. Germline assignment: CDR1 DFQATT and CDR2 SNEGSKA (reference sequence). The chain's CDR3 is CSAREQGSSYNEQYF. The DNA of the CDR3 is TGCAGTGCTAGAGAGCAGGGTAGCTCCTACAATGAGCAGTACTTC.

The sample holds many counts of this clonotype. V is TRBV6-5 and J is TRBJ2-6, with D possibly called TRBD1 or TRBD2 (6 bases each). The CDR3 totals 18 residues. Between the trimmed V and J ends, which lost 3 bases and 0 bases, there was a span of 15 bases. CDR1 and CDR2 (germline): MNHEY, SVGAGI. CDR3 in amino acids: CASSYSGGGYSGANVLTF. The DNA for the CDR3 is TGTGCCAGCAGTTATTCTGGAGGGGGGTACTCTGGGGCCAACGTCCTGACTTTC.

Worth noting for this clonotype: A far larger clone is just one base off, so this is likely a read error. The genes are TRBV12-3 or TRBV12-4 and TRBJ2-1; a possible D gene is TRBD2 (6 bases). This CDR3 has 15 amino acids. The V and J ends lost 1 base and 10 bases respectively, with 17 bases between them. The CDR3 reads CASSLDGRGAYEQFF. Here the CDR3 DNA reads TGTGCCAGCAGTTTAGACGGGCGGGGAGCCTACGAGCAGTTCTTC.

This clonotype was detected many times. This chain uses TRBV10-2 with TRBJ2-7; D might be TRBD1 (6 bases). Germline CDR1 is WSHSY and CDR2 is SAAADI. Trimming took off 1 base at V and 4 bases at J, with 8 bases between the two ends. The CDR3 totals 13 residues. CDR3 sequence: CASSELGAYEQYF. CDR3 bases: TGCGCCAGCAGTGAGTTGGGGGCTTACGAGCAGTACTTC.

This clonotype was picked up many times. The chain employs TRBV2 and TRBJ2-4; TRBD1 agrees at 7 bases. The germline CDR1 and CDR2 sequences are SNHLY and FYNNEI. This CDR3 has 14 amino acids. Trimming at V came to 5 bases and at J to 2 bases, leaving 3 bases not matched to a gene. CDR3 amino acids: CASSQQGSKNIQYF. The DNA for the CDR3 is TGTGCCAGCAGTCAACAGGGGTCCAAAAACATTCAGTACTTC. Full variable domain (remainder filled in from reference TRBV2 and TRBJ2-4): EPEVTQTPSHQVTQMGQEVILRCVPISNHLYFYWYRQILGQKVEFLVSFYNNEISEKSEIFDDQFSVERPDGSNFTLKIRSTKLEDSAMYFCASSQQGSKNIQYFGAGTRLSVL.

This clonotype occurred many times. V and J are TRBV5-1 and TRBJ2-5; the D is unclear. CDR1 and CDR2 from the germline V gene are SGHRS and YFSETQ. This CDR3 region has 13 residues. V gave up 1 base and J gave up 9 bases, with 13 bases separating them. CDR3 loop: CASSLSTLGAQYF. The DNA of the CDR3 is TGCGCCAGCAGCTTGTCGACCCTTGGGGCCCAGTACTTC.

This clonotype was recorded at least ten times. The chain uses TRBV19 and TRBJ1-1; D remains unclear. Trimming took off 9 bases at V and 1 base at J, with 6 bases between the two ends. The CDR3 covers 11 residues. Germline V gives CDR1 LNHDA, CDR2 SQIVND (reference sequence). The DNA of the CDR3 is TGTGCCAGCCTATGGAACACTGAAGCTTTCTTT. The encoded protein is CASLWNTEAFF.

This clonotype has at least ten counts. The chain joins TRBV7-8 to TRBJ2-5; 8 nucleotides agree with TRBD2. The J segment lost 9 bases and the V segment lost 5 bases, leaving 20 bases of the junction unmatched. This CDR3 contains 17 residues. Per germline, CDR1 SGHVS and CDR2 FQNEAQ. This CDR3 is CASSDGMGAGDLRAQYF. The CDR3 DNA reads as TGTGCCAGCAGCGACGGGATGGGAGCGGGAGACCTCCGGGCCCAGTACTTC.

The V call is TRBV4-3, the J call TRBJ1-1; D is uncertain. This CDR3 contains 14 residues. The V gene's germline CDR1 is LGHNA and CDR2 YSLEER. Trimming removed 8 bases from V and 0 bases from J, with 13 bases in between. The DNA for the CDR3 is TGCGCCAGCTCCTCTTATGGGGTGAACACTGAAGCTTTCTTT. Translation gives CASSSYGVNTEAFF.

This clonotype has ten or more counts. The genes are TRBV7-8 and TRBJ2-1; TRBD2 matches at 8 bases. The ends lost 2 bases at V and 2 bases at J; junction bases unmatched: 2. CDR3 length: 15 amino acids. The V gene's germline CDR1 is SGHVS and CDR2 FQNEAQ. In DNA form, the CDR3 reads TGTGCCAGCAGCTTACTAGCGGGTGCCTACAATGAGCAGTTCTTC. It codes for CASSLLAGAYNEQFF.

The chain carries TRBV6-6 and TRBJ1-3; no definite D call. V was clipped by 5 bases and J by 2 bases, with 13 bases between them. This CDR3 is 15 amino acids long. Germline V gives CDR1 MNHNY, CDR2 SVGAGI (reference sequence). The CDR3 region has the DNA TGTGCCAGCAGTCCGACCCAGGTGCCTGGAAACACCATATATTTT. Translation: CASSPTQVPGNTIYF.

This clonotype was observed a single time. The chain has TRBV15 and TRBJ1-1; perhaps TRBD1 as D (5 bases). CDR3 length equals 15 residues. The V gene's germline CDR1 is LNHNV and CDR2 YYDKDF (reference sequence). Trimming stripped 3 bases from V and 5 bases from J, with 16 bases between. CDR3 amino acids: CATSSHRGTRTEAFF. CDR3 nucleotide sequence: TGTGCCACCAGCAGCCACCGTGGGACTCGGACTGAAGCTTTCTTT.

The table lists this clonotype with many counts. The chain couples TRBV19 to TRBJ2-1, with 16 bases identical to TRBD2. The CDR3 sequence is 17 residues long. Trimming at V came to 6 bases and at J to 0 bases, leaving 2 bases not matched to a gene. Germline V gives CDR1 LNHDA, CDR2 SQIVND (reference sequence). The CDR3 nucleotides are TGTGCCAGTAGGGGACTAGCGGGGGGGAGCTCCTACAATGAGCAGTTCTTC. It encodes CASRGLAGGSSYNEQFF.

The chain is built from TRBV2 and TRBJ2-5; 12 bases match TRBD2. Germline V gene sequence: CDR1 SNHLY, CDR2 FYNNEI. The CDR3 extends over 16 amino acids. The V segment lost 0 bases and the J segment 5 bases; nucleotides outside the gene matches: 4. The CDR3 sequence is CASSEAGTSGGETQYF. CDR3 DNA: TGTGCCAGCAGTGAAGCGGGAACTAGCGGGGGGGAGACCCAGTACTTC.

This clonotype was recorded many times. The chain joins TRBV12-3 or TRBV12-4 to TRBJ1-5, with D hard to call. The CDR3 is 15 residues long. V lost 1 base, J lost 7 bases, and 14 bases lay in between. As DNA, the CDR3 is TGTGCCAGCAGTTTAGAGTATCGTGGGCTACAGCCCCAGCATTTT. Its translation: CASSLEYRGLQPQHF.

This clonotype was recorded at least ten times. V usage is TRBV2 and J usage is TRBJ1-6; 8 bases agree with TRBD1. CDR1 and CDR2 (germline): SNHLY, FYNNEI. Trimming cost V 6 bases and J 6 bases; bases outside gene matches: 7. CDR3 length: 15 amino acids. As DNA, the CDR3 is TGTGCCAGCAGCAACGACAGGGGTAGTAATTCACCCCTCCACTTT. It translates to CASSNDRGSNSPLHF.